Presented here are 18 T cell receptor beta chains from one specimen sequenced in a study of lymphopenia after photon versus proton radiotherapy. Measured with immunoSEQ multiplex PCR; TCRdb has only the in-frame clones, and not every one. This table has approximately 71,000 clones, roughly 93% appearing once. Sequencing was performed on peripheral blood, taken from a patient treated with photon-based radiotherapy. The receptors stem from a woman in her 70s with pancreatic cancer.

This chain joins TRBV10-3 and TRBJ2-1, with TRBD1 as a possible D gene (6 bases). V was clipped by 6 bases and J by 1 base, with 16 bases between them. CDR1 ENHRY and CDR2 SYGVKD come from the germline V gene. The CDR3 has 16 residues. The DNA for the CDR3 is TGTGCCATCAGCGGAGATTCAGGGGTATCCTACAATGAGCAGTTCTTC. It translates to CAISGDSGVSYNEQFF.

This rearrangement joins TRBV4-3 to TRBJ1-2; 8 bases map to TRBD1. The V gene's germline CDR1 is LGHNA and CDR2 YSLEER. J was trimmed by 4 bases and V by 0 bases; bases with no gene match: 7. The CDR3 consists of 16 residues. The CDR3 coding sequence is TGCGCCAGCAGCCAAGACAGGGGGCACATCGGCTATGGCTACACCTTC. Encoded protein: CASSQDRGHIGYGYTF.

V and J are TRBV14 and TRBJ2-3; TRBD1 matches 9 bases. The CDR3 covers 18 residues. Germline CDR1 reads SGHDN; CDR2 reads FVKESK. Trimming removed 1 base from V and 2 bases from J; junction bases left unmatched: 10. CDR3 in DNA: TGTGCCAGCAGCCAAGCCTTTAAGACAGGGGGATTCACAGATACGCAGTATTTT. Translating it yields CASSQAFKTGGFTDTQYF.

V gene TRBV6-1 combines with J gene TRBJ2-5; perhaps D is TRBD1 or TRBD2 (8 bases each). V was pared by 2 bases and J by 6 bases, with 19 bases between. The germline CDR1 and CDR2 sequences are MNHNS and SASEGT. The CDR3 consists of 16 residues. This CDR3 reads CASSEWLAGQVQTQYF. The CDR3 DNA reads TGTGCCAGCAGTGAATGGTTAGCGGGACAGGTGCAGACCCAGTACTTC.

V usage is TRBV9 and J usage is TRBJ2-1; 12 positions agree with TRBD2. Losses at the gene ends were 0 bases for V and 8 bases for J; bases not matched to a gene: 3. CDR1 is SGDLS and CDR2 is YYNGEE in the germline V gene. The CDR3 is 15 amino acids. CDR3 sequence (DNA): TGTGCCAGCAGCGTAGGACTAGCGGGAGAGTATGAGCAGTTCTTC. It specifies CASSVGLAGEYEQFF.

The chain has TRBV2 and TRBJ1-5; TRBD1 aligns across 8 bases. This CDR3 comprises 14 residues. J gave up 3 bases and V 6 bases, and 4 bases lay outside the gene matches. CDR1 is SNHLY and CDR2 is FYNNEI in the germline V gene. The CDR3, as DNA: TGTGCCAGCAGCAGGACAGGGTACAATCAGCCCCAGCATTTT. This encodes CASSRTGYNQPQHF.

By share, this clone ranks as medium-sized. The DNA for the CDR3 is TGTGCCAGTAAATCGGTGGCAGGGGGTACGGACACTGAAGCTTTCTTT. Protein product: CASKSVAGGTDTEAFF. This chain uses TRBV19 with TRBJ1-1; 7 bases match TRBD1. The CDR3 loop spans 16 amino acids. The V gene end was trimmed by 7 bases and the J gene end by 3 bases; junction bases not matched to a gene: 14. Germline V CDR1 and CDR2: LNHDA, SQIVND (reference sequence).

The CDR3 reads CASSLRRGVIGELFF. Written as DNA, the CDR3 is TGTGCCAGCAGCTTAAGGAGGGGGGTTATCGGGGAGCTGTTTTTT. The J gene is TRBJ2-2, the V gene TRBV11-2, with D perhaps assigned TRBD1 or TRBD2 (6 bases each). Germline-derived CDR1 and CDR2 are SGHAT and FQNNGV. The CDR3 loop spans 15 amino acids. Trimming removed 2 bases from V and 7 bases from J, with 14 bases in between.

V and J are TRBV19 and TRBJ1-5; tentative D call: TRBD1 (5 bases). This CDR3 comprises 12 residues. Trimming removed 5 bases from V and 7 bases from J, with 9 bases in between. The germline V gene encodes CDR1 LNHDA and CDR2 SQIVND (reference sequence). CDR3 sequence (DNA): TGTGCCAGTAGTGACAGACGGCAGCCCCAGCATTTT. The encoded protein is CASSDRRQPQHF.

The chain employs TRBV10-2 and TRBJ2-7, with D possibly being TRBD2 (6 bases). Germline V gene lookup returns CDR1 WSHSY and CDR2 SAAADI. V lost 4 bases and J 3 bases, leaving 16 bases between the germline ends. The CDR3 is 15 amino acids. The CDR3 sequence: CASSGPRETGYEQYF. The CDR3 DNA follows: TGCGCCAGCAGTGGCCCCCGGGAGACCGGCTACGAGCAGTACTTC.

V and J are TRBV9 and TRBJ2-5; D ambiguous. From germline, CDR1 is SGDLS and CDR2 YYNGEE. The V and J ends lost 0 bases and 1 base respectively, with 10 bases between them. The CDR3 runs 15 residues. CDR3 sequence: CASSVGGIPQETQYF. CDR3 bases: TGTGCCAGCAGCGTAGGAGGAATCCCCCAAGAGACCCAGTACTTC.

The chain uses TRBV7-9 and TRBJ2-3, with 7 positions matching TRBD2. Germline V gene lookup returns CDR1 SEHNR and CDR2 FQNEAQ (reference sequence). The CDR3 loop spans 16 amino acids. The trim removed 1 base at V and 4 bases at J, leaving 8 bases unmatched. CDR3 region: CASSLGGSGGPDTQYF. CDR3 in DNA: TGTGCCAGCAGCTTAGGAGGGTCGGGAGGTCCAGATACGCAGTATTTT.

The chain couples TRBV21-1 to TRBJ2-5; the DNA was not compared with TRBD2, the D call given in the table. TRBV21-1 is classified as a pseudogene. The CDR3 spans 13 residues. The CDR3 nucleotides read TGTGCCAGTCCCGATATGCGTCTGGAGACCCAGTACTTC. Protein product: CASPDMRLETQYF.

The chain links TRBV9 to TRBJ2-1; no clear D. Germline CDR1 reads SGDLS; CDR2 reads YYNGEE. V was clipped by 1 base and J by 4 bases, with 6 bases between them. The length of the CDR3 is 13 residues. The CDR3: CASSVTAYNEQFF. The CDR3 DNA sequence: TGTGCCAGCAGCGTAACAGCGTACAATGAGCAGTTCTTC. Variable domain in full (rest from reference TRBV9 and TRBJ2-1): DSGVTQTPKHLITATGQRVTLRCSPRSGDLSVYWYQQSLDQGLQFLIQYYNGEERAKGNILERFSAQQFPDLHSELNLSSLELGDSALYFCASSVTAYNEQFFGPGTRLTVL.

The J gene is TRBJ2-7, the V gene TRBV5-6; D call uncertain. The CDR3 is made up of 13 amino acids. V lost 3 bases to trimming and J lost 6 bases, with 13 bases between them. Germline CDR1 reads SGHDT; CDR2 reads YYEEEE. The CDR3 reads CASSWPLEAEQYF. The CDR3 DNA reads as TGTGCCAGCAGCTGGCCCCTAGAGGCCGAGCAGTACTTC.

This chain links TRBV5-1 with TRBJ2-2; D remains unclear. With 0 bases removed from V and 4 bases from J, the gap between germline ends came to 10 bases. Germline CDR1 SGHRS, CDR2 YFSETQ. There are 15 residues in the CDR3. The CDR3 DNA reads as TGCGCCAGCAGCTTGGATGGTGCGAGCACCGGGGAGCTGTTTTTT. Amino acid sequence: CASSLDGASTGELFF.

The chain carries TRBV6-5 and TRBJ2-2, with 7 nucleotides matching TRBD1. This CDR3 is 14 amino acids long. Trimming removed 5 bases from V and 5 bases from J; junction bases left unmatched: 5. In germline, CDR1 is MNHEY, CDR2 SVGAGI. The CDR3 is CASSAGTATGELFF. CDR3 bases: TGTGCCAGCAGTGCCGGGACAGCAACCGGGGAGCTGTTTTTT.

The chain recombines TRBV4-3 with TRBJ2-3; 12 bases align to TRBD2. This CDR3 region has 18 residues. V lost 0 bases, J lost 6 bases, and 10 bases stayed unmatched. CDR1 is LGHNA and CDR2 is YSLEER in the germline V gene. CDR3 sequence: CASSQDQLRTSGKDTQYF. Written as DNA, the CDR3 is TGCGCCAGCAGCCAAGACCAACTCCGGACTAGCGGGAAGGATACGCAGTATTTT.